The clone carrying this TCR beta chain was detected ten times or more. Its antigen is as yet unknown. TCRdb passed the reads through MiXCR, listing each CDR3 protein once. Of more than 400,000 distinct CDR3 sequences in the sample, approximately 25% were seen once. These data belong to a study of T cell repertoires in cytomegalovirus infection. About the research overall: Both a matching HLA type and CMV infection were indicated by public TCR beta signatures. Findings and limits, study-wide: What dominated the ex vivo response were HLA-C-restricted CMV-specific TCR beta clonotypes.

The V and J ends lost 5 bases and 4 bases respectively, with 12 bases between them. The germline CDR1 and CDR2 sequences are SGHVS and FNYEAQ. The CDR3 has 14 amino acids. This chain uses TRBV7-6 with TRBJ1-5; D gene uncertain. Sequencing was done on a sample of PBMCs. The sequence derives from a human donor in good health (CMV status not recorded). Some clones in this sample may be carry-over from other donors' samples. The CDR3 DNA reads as TGTGCCAGCAGCGCGGGCAGCCAGAATCAGCCCCAGCATTTT. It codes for CASSAGSQNQPQHF.